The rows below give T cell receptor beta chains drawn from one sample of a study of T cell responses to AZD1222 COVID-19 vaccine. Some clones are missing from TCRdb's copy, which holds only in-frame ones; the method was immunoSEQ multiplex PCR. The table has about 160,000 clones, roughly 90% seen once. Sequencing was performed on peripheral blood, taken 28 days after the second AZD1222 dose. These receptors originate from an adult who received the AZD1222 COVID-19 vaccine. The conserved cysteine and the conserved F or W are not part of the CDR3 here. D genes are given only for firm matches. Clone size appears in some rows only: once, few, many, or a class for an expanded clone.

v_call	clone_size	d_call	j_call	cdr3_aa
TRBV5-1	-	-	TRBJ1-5	ASSLDGNQPQH
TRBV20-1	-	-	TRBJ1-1	SAPDNTEAF
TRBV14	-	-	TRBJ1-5	ASSQRSSNQPQH
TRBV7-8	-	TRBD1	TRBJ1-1	ASSSPRDSYTEAF
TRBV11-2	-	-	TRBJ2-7	ASSARSAGEQY
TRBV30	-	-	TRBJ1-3	ALSATPGNTIY
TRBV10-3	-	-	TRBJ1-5	AISEADDQPQH
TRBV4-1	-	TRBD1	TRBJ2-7	ASSQEKDRVFGEQY
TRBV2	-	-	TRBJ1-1	ASNQRGGKAF
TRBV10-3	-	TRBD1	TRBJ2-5	AISEQGAKETQY
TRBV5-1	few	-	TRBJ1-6	ASSLVPGVESPLH
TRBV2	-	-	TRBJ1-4	ASRGLRGQGNEKLF
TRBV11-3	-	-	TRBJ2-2	ASSPLSGTGELF
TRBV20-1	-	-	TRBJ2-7	SASVRGAPYEQY
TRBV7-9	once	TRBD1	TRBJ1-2	ASSLLEGAMGYT
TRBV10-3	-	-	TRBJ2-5	AIMGSQETQY
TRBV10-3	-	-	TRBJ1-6	AISEGGGSLH
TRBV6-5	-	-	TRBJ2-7	ASSRVATPTYEQY
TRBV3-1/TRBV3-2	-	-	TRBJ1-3	ASSQISTGNTIY
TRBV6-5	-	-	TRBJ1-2	ASTEDGYYGYT
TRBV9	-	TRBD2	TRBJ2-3	ASSRPPSGGSDTQY
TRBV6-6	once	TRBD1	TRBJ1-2	ASSLTGGGYGYT
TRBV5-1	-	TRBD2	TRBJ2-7	ASSLGLAGAHDEQY
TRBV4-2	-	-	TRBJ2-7	ASSQDLGAPYEQY
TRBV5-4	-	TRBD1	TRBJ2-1	ASTETGEDEQF
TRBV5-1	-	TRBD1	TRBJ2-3	ASSRTGTLTDTQY
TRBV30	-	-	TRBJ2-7	AWSKVHEQY
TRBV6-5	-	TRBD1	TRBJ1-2	ASSPGQGSNGYT
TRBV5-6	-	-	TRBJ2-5	ASSRRGRNLRETQY
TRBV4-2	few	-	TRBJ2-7	ASSQGQESYEQY
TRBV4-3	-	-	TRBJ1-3	ASSQGTEKSNTIY
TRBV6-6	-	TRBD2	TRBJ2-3	ASSLTSGGLSTDTQY
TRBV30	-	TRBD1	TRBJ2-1	AWNRGQADNEQF
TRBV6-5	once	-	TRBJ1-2	ASSYDHNYGYT
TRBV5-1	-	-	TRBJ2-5	ASSLEVGSLETQY
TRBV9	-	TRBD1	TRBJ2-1	ASSVVYQGQGMDEQF
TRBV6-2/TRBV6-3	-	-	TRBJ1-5	ASSTRTEGNQPQH
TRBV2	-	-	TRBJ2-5	ASSGSGQETQY
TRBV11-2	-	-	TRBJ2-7	ASSPGADYEQY
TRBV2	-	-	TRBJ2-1	ASSEQEVGL
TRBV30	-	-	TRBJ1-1	AWRLGGNTEAF
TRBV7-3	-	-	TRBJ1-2	ASSWTANYGYT